A single sample gave rise to the 20 T cell receptor beta chains below, sequenced in a study of blood T cell repertoires in COVID-19. Produced via immunoSEQ multiplex PCR; TCRdb's table is partial and in-frame only. The sample has 150,000 to 180,000 clones, 88% seen once; the top ten hold about 2.4%. Sequencing was done on a sample of peripheral blood. Receptor source: a woman aged 70-85 years with acute or convalescent COVID-19.

This chain's CDR3 is CASSNPGNTEAFF. DNA of the CDR3: TGTGCCAGTAGTAACCCGGGGAACACTGAAGCTTTCTTT. The genes are TRBV19 and TRBJ1-1; D is undetermined. Germline loops: CDR1 LNHDA, CDR2 SQIVND (reference sequence). V shed 4 bases and J shed 1 base, with 7 bases lying between them. The CDR3 runs to 13 residues.

The chain is built from TRBV6-5 and TRBJ1-2; 9 positions match TRBD1. J lost 5 bases, V lost 6 bases, and 10 bases had no gene match. Germline V lookup: CDR1 MNHEY, CDR2 SVGAGI. The CDR3 is made up of 15 amino acids. This CDR3 reads CASRTGTGLGYGYTF. In DNA, the CDR3 is TGTGCCAGCAGAACCGGGACAGGGTTAGGGTATGGCTACACCTTC.

This clone showed up just a few times. The same CDR3 arises from other DNA sequences in this sample as well. The V and J genes are TRBV5-6 and TRBJ1-2, with D unclear. V was clipped by 1 base and J by 7 bases, with 8 bases between them. This CDR3 comprises 12 residues. Germline values: CDR1 SGHDT, CDR2 YYEEEE. The chain's CDR3 is CASSLTGSGYTF. In nucleotides, the CDR3 is TGTGCCAGCAGCTTGACGGGGAGTGGCTACACCTTC.

The V call is TRBV3-1 (or the pseudogene TRBV3-2), the J call TRBJ1-6; D is ambiguous. Germline-derived CDR1 and CDR2 are LGHDT and YNNKEL (reference sequence). Trimming stripped 4 bases from V and 7 bases from J, with 14 bases between. CDR3 length: 15 amino acids. CDR3 DNA sequence: TGTGCCAGCAGCCGGTTTGAGGTTTCCAATTCACCCCTCCACTTT. Its protein product is CASSRFEVSNSPLHF.

The chain couples TRBV6-5 to TRBJ1-5, with D possibly matching TRBD1 (5 bases). Germline assignment: CDR1 MNHEY and CDR2 SVGAGI. Trimming took off 0 bases at V and 1 base at J, with 7 bases between the two ends. The CDR3 is 15 residues long. The CDR3: CASSYSQASNQPQHF. CDR3 DNA: TGTGCCAGCAGTTACTCACAGGCGAGCAATCAGCCCCAGCATTTT.

This clone appeared a single time. V and J are TRBV7-8 and TRBJ1-1; weak D call: TRBD1 (6 bases). Trimming removed 5 bases from V and 1 base from J, with 11 bases in between. The CDR3 totals 14 residues. Germline loops: CDR1 SGHVS, CDR2 FQNEAQ. CDR3 sequence: CASSPWTANTEAFF. CDR3 nucleotide sequence: TGTGCCAGCAGCCCTTGGACAGCGAACACTGAAGCTTTCTTT.

This clone was counted between two and nine times. The CDR3 sequence is CASSPRLLGTEAFF. CDR3 nucleotides: TGTGCCAGTAGTCCTAGGTTACTTGGCACTGAAGCTTTCTTT. The rearrangement uses TRBV19 and TRBJ1-1; D is uncertain. Germline lookup yields CDR1 LNHDA and CDR2 SQIVND (reference sequence). V lost 5 bases and J lost 4, with 14 bases in between. The CDR3 loop spans 14 amino acids.

The chain joins TRBV7-9 to TRBJ2-7, with a tentative D call TRBD2 (5 bases). Germline V lookup: CDR1 SEHNR, CDR2 FQNEAQ (reference sequence). V lost 1 base to trimming and J lost 3 bases, with 10 bases between them. The CDR3 is 14 amino acids. The CDR3 here is CASSLVKGVYEQYF. CDR3 nucleotides: TGTGCCAGCAGCTTAGTAAAGGGAGTCTACGAGCAGTACTTC.

This clone was observed a handful of times. The chain has TRBV3-1 (or the pseudogene TRBV3-2) and TRBJ1-5; D perhaps matches TRBD1 (5 bases). Germline V gives CDR1 LGHDT, CDR2 YNNKEL (reference sequence). V lost 1 base and J lost 7, with 8 bases in between. The CDR3 contains 13 residues. For the CDR3, the DNA is TGTGCCAGCAGCCAAGGGGGCCACCAGCCCCAGCATTTT. This sequence encodes CASSQGGHQPQHF.

This rearrangement joins TRBV28 to TRBJ2-2; 7 nucleotides align to TRBD1. CDR1 is MDHEN and CDR2 is SYDVKM in the germline V gene. This CDR3 has 15 amino acids. V gave up 8 bases and J gave up 3 bases; unmatched junction bases: 9. Here the CDR3 reads CASRSKTGYTGELFF. For the CDR3, the DNA is TGTGCCAGCCGTTCCAAGACAGGGTACACCGGGGAGCTGTTTTTT.

The rearrangement uses TRBV11-2 and TRBJ1-2; 7 bases are shared with TRBD1. Germline lookup yields CDR1 SGHAT and CDR2 FQNNGV. J gave up 2 bases and V 11 bases, and 11 bases lay outside the gene matches. CDR3 length equals 14 residues. The CDR3 is CAGTAGRGNYGYTF. In DNA form, the CDR3 reads TGTGCCGGCACAGCGGGCAGGGGGAACTATGGCTACACCTTC. Full variable domain (outside the CDR3, taken from reference TRBV11-2 and TRBJ1-2): EAGVAQSPRYKIIEKRQSVAFWCNPISGHATLYWYQQILGQGPKLLIQFQNNGVVDDSQLPKDRFSAERLKGVDSTLKIQPAKLEDSAVYLCAGTAGRGNYGYTFGSGTRLTVV.

This clone was counted a single time. The gene calls are TRBV6-5 and TRBJ2-3; TRBD2 agrees at 12 bases. Per germline, CDR1 MNHEY and CDR2 SVGAGI. V lost 6 bases to trimming and J lost 4 bases; unmatched junction nucleotides: 2. The CDR3 runs 14 residues. CDR3 region: CASSRTSGADTQYF. The DNA for the CDR3 is TGTGCCAGCAGCCGGACTAGCGGGGCAGATACGCAGTATTTT.

V usage is TRBV18 and J usage is TRBJ2-3; tentative D call: TRBD2 (6 bases). This CDR3 contains 15 residues. The V end lost 5 bases, the J end lost 0 bases, and 12 bases lay between the germline ends. The germline CDR1 and CDR2 sequences are KGHSH and LQKENI. CDR3 protein: CASSVNRGSTDTQYF. CDR3 nucleotide sequence: TGTGCCAGCTCAGTGAATCGGGGGAGCACAGATACGCAGTATTTT.

The chain combines TRBV19 with TRBJ1-5; TRBD1 matches at 10 bases. The CDR3 length is 15 residues. Germline CDR1 and CDR2: LNHDA and SQIVND (reference sequence). J lost 1 base, V lost 6 bases, and 3 bases had no gene match. In DNA form, the CDR3 reads TGTGCCAGTAGCGGACAGGGGGGGAGCAATCAGCCCCAGCATTTT. Its protein is CASSGQGGSNQPQHF.

This clone showed up just once. This chain joins TRBV6-6 and TRBJ1-2; 11 positions match TRBD1. With 5 bases clipped from V and 8 bases from J, the junction kept 10 bases outside the gene matches. CDR1 and CDR2 from the germline V gene are MNHNY and SVGAGI (reference sequence). There are 15 residues in the CDR3. This chain's CDR3 is CASSNPGQGERGYTF. CDR3 coding DNA: TGTGCCAGCAGTAACCCGGGACAGGGGGAAAGAGGCTACACCTTC.

The V and J genes are TRBV6-5 and TRBJ2-1, with D perhaps TRBD1 (6 bases). V was shortened by 6 bases and J by 3 bases, with 15 bases between the two germline ends. The CDR3 loop spans 15 amino acids. CDR1 is MNHEY and CDR2 is SVGAGI in the germline V gene. CDR3 amino acids: CASSSTGIFYNEQFF. The CDR3, as DNA: TGTGCCAGCAGCTCTACAGGGATCTTCTACAATGAGCAGTTCTTC.

This clone was seen once. The rearrangement uses TRBV25-1 and TRBJ2-1; 9 bases are a match to TRBD1. J was trimmed by 3 bases and V by 2 bases; bases with no gene match: 2. The CDR3 runs to 15 residues. Germline V gene lookup returns CDR1 MGHDK and CDR2 SYGVNS. CDR3 region: CASSERTGDYNEQFF. CDR3 sequence (DNA): TGTGCCAGCAGTGAACGGACAGGGGACTACAATGAGCAGTTCTTC. Together with reference TRBV25-1 and TRBJ2-1, the CDR3 gives the full variable domain: EADIYQTPRYLVIGTGKKITLECSQTMGHDKMYWYQQDPGMELHLIHYSYGVNSTEKGDLSSESTVSRIRTEHFPLTLESARPSHTSQYLCASSERTGDYNEQFFGPGTRLTVL.

The chain has TRBV27 and TRBJ1-2; TRBD1 aligns across 9 bases. Germline V gives CDR1 MNHEY, CDR2 SMNVEV (reference sequence). The CDR3 runs to 15 residues. V was pared by 6 bases and J by 1 base, with 6 bases of the junction left unmatched. CDR3 region: CASRRQGGFNYGYTF. CDR3 DNA sequence: TGTGCCAGCAGGAGACAGGGGGGCTTTAACTATGGCTACACCTTC.

This chain joins TRBV7-2 and TRBJ1-5, with D tentatively TRBD1 (5 bases). CDR1 and CDR2 (germline): SGHTA, FQGNSA. This CDR3 region has 15 residues. V dropped 3 bases and J dropped 6 bases, with 15 bases sitting between them. The CDR3 DNA follows: TGTGCCAGCAGCTTCTCAGGGTCGGCAGGTCAGCCCCAGCATTTT. It encodes CASSFSGSAGQPQHF.

The rearrangement uses TRBV19 and TRBJ1-3, with D unresolved. Germline values: CDR1 LNHDA, CDR2 SQIVND (reference sequence). Between the trimmed V and J ends, which lost 3 bases and 0 bases, there was a span of 12 bases. The CDR3 is 16 amino acids. Written as DNA, the CDR3 is TGTGCCAGTAGTATTAGGACTCTTGGCTCTGGAAACACCATATATTTT. Amino acids: CASSIRTLGSGNTIYF.